These T cell receptor beta chains were read from a single sample in a study of cytomegalovirus exposure and HLA in healthy donors. Libraries were prepared by immunoSEQ multiplex PCR; TCRdb keeps only in-frame clonotypes and omits some of them. This table has around 140,000 clones, about 9.1% appearing once. Material for sequencing was PBMCs. The receptors derive from a woman aged 40 to 55 in good health and CMV-seropositive. Each CDR3 is given with its conserved first and last residue. D genes are given only for firm matches. Not every row has a clone size; where given, it reads once, few, many or a size class.

V: TRBV11-3; J: TRBJ2-7; D: .; size: .; CDR3: CASSPSLSGTSYEQYF; DNA: TGTGCCAGCAGCCCCTCCTTATCAGGCACTTCCTACGAGCAGTACTTC
V: TRBV5-5; J: TRBJ2-5; D: TRBD1; size: .; CDR3: CASSQWTGWPETQYF; DNA: TGTGCCAGCAGCCAATGGACAGGGTGGCCAGAGACCCAGTACTTC
V: TRBV29-1; J: TRBJ2-7; D: TRBD1; size: .; CDR3: CSVSRGPRGQYF; DNA: TGCAGCGTTAGTAGGGGGCCTAGGGGGCAGTACTTC
V: TRBV2; J: TRBJ2-4; D: TRBD2; size: .; CDR3: CASRLTSGAADGKNIQYF; DNA: TGTGCCAGCAGACTGACTAGCGGGGCGGCCGACGGCAAAAACATTCAGTACTTC
V: TRBV15; J: TRBJ1-6; D: .; size: .; CDR3: CATSAQVVGNSPLHF; DNA: TGTGCCACCAGCGCACAGGTAGTGGGTAATTCACCCCTCCACTTT
V: TRBV7-2; J: TRBJ1-1; D: .; size: few; CDR3: CASSWIGGGTEAFF; DNA: TGTGCCAGCAGCTGGATCGGGGGGGGCACTGAAGCTTTCTTT
V: TRBV19; J: TRBJ2-5; D: .; size: .; CDR3: CASSMLGETQYF; DNA: TGTGCCAGTAGTATGCTCGGGGAGACCCAGTACTTC
V: TRBV5-1; J: TRBJ2-7; D: .; size: few; CDR3: CASSLITGDSYEQYF; DNA: TGCGCCAGCAGCTTAATAACAGGAGACTCCTACGAGCAGTACTTC
V: TRBV7-3; J: TRBJ2-2; D: .; size: .; CDR3: CASSIRGTGELFF; DNA: TGTGCCAGCAGCATTAGGGGGACCGGGGAGCTGTTTTTT
V: TRBV4-1; J: TRBJ2-5; D: .; size: .; CDR3: CASSHPTRREKTQYF; DNA: TGCGCCAGCAGCCACCCGACTAGGAGGGAGAAGACCCAGTACTTC
V: TRBV5-6; J: TRBJ2-7; D: .; size: .; CDR3: CASSLLAEVLIPFYEQYF; DNA: TGTGCCAGCAGCTTGCTGGCCGAGGTGCTAATCCCTTTCTACGAGCAGTACTTC
V: TRBV19; J: TRBJ2-7; D: TRBD1; size: few; CDR3: CASRGERGRGQHEQYF; DNA: TGTGCCAGTAGGGGTGAGAGGGGCAGGGGGCAGCACGAGCAGTACTTC
V: TRBV9; J: TRBJ1-2; D: .; size: .; CDR3: CASSEGERGYGYTF; DNA: TGTGCCAGCAGCGAGGGGGAAAGGGGCTATGGCTACACCTTC
V: TRBV10-2; J: TRBJ2-7; D: TRBD1; size: .; CDR3: CASSGDRGFPNEQYF; DNA: TGCGCCAGCAGTGGGGACAGGGGATTTCCCAACGAGCAGTACTTC
V: TRBV7-2; J: TRBJ2-3; D: TRBD2; size: few; CDR3: CASSAQSSSGGITDTQYF; DNA: TGTGCCAGCAGCGCACAAAGTTCTAGCGGGGGGATAACAGATACGCAGTATTTT
V: TRBV5-1; J: TRBJ2-2; D: .; size: .; CDR3: CASSLERGGTGELFF; DNA: TGCGCCAGCAGCTTGGAGAGGGGAGGCACCGGGGAGCTGTTTTTT
V: TRBV5-4; J: TRBJ1-1; D: .; size: few; CDR3: CASSLDLEVTEAFF; DNA: TGTGCCAGCAGCTTGGACTTAGAGGTCACTGAAGCTTTCTTT
V: TRBV7-9; J: TRBJ2-4; D: .; size: few; CDR3: CASSLELNIQYF; DNA: TGTGCCAGCAGCTTAGAACTAAACATTCAGTACTTC
V: TRBV5-1; J: TRBJ1-2; D: TRBD1; size: .; CDR3: CASSLSPNDRGEGYTF; DNA: TGCGCCAGCAGCTTGTCCCCAAACGACAGGGGGGAAGGCTACACCTTC
V: TRBV6-1; J: TRBJ2-7; D: TRBD2; size: .; CDR3: CASRGTSGASYEQYF; DNA: TGTGCCAGCAGGGGAACTAGCGGGGCTTCCTACGAGCAGTACTTC
V: TRBV13; J: TRBJ2-5; D: TRBD2; size: few; CDR3: CASSLGGGTGETQYF; DNA: TGTGCCAGCAGCTTAGGCGGGGGGACTGGGGAGACCCAGTACTTC
V: TRBV15; J: TRBJ1-5; D: TRBD1; size: few; CDR3: CATSNDRVLGAQHF; DNA: TGTGCCACCAGCAACGACAGGGTCCTAGGAGCCCAGCATTTT
V: TRBV5-4; J: TRBJ1-2; D: .; size: few; CDR3: CASSFVVDPYGYTF; DNA: TGTGCCAGCAGCTTTGTGGTAGATCCCTATGGCTACACCTTC
V: TRBV25-1; J: TRBJ1-6; D: .; size: .; CDR3: CASSELQGLGHNSPLHF; DNA: TGTGCCAGCAGTGAACTACAGGGATTAGGCCATAATTCACCCCTCCACTTT
V: TRBV5-1; J: TRBJ2-3; D: TRBD2; size: few; CDR3: CASSFGLAKSTDTQYF; DNA: TGCGCCAGCAGCTTCGGACTAGCGAAAAGCACAGATACGCAGTATTTT
V: TRBV7-6; J: TRBJ1-2; D: .; size: few; CDR3: CASSLNRGVGGYTF; DNA: TGTGCCAGCAGCTTAAACCGCGGGGTGGGTGGCTACACCTTC
V: TRBV7-8; J: TRBJ2-1; D: .; size: .; CDR3: CASSLDGSSYNEQFF; DNA: TGTGCCAGCAGCTTAGACGGGAGCTCCTACAATGAGCAGTTCTTC
V: TRBV11-2; J: TRBJ1-1; D: .; size: few; CDR3: CASSFLVPGTEAFF; DNA: TGTGCCAGCAGCTTTTTGGTTCCGGGAACTGAAGCTTTCTTT
V: TRBV5-1; J: TRBJ2-7; D: .; size: few; CDR3: CASSLIASTTYEQYF; DNA: TGCGCCAGCAGCTTAATAGCCAGTACAACCTACGAGCAGTACTTC
V: TRBV5-6; J: TRBJ1-2; D: .; size: few; CDR3: CASSARTRGYGYTF; DNA: TGTGCCAGCAGCGCACGCACCAGGGGCTATGGCTACACCTTC
V: TRBV18; J: TRBJ1-2; D: .; size: .; CDR3: CASSPPGSSRDNYGYTF; DNA: TGTGCCAGCTCACCACCCGGCAGCTCGAGGGATAACTATGGCTACACCTTC
V: TRBV10-2; J: TRBJ2-3; D: TRBD2; size: once; CDR3: CASSEPSGGTDTQYF; DNA: TGCGCCAGCAGTGAACCTAGCGGGGGCACAGATACGCAGTATTTT
V: TRBV10-3; J: TRBJ1-1; D: TRBD1; size: few; CDR3: CAISESGQASEAFF; DNA: TGTGCCATCAGTGAGTCAGGACAGGCGTCTGAAGCTTTCTTT
V: TRBV9; J: TRBJ2-6; D: .; size: .; CDR3: CASSVVSTGILSGANVLTF; DNA: TGTGCCAGCAGCGTAGTATCCACAGGTATCCTCTCTGGGGCCAACGTCCTGACTTTC
V: TRBV25-1; J: TRBJ2-4; D: .; size: .; CDR3: CASSAGGAKNIQYF; DNA: TGTGCCAGCAGTGCTGGGGGGGCCAAAAACATTCAGTACTTC
V: TRBV5-1; J: TRBJ1-4; D: TRBD1; size: .; CDR3: CASSREGGRNEKLFF; DNA: TGCGCCAGCAGTCGGGAAGGGGGCCGCAATGAAAAACTGTTTTTT
V: TRBV15; J: TRBJ2-5; D: .; size: few; CDR3: CATSRDPTGFQETQYF; DNA: TGTGCCACCAGCAGAGATCCTACAGGGTTCCAAGAGACCCAGTACTTC
V: TRBV6-1; J: TRBJ2-3; D: .; size: .; CDR3: CASSEETIRTDTQYF; DNA: TGTGCCAGCAGTGAAGAAACAATCAGAACAGATACGCAGTATTTT
V: TRBV10-3; J: TRBJ2-3; D: TRBD2; size: .; CDR3: CAISEVASGGPFRITDTQYF; DNA: TGTGCCATCAGTGAGGTGGCTAGCGGGGGGCCTTTCCGAATCACAGATACGCAGTATTTT
V: TRBV19; J: TRBJ1-5; D: TRBD1; size: .; CDR3: CASSRGQGAYQPQHF; DNA: TGTGCCAGTAGCCGTGGACAGGGGGCATATCAGCCCCAGCATTTT
V: TRBV4-1; J: TRBJ2-7; D: .; size: .; CDR3: CASSRLAVSGQPSIYEQYF; DNA: TGCGCCAGCAGCCGGCTCGCAGTAAGCGGACAGCCGTCCATTTACGAGCAGTACTTC
V: TRBV5-1; J: TRBJ2-3; D: TRBD1; size: few; CDR3: CASSLDRGRDTQYF; DNA: TGCGCCAGCAGCTTGGACAGGGGGCGAGATACGCAGTATTTT
V: TRBV9; J: TRBJ1-2; D: TRBD1; size: .; CDR3: CASSDGTEANYGYTF; DNA: TGTGCCAGCAGCGACGGGACAGAGGCTAACTATGGCTACACCTTC
V: TRBV4-2; J: TRBJ2-7; D: TRBD1; size: few; CDR3: CASSQESGTGYEQYF; DNA: TGTGCCAGCAGCCAAGAATCCGGGACAGGGTACGAGCAGTACTTC
V: TRBV6-4; J: TRBJ1-6; D: TRBD1; size: few; CDR3: CASRAETGNSPLHF; DNA: TGTGCCAGCAGAGCCGAGACAGGGAATTCACCCCTCCACTTT
V: TRBV7-9; J: TRBJ2-7; D: TRBD1; size: few; CDR3: CASSSSGGVSEQYF; DNA: TGTGCCAGCAGTTCCTCAGGGGGAGTGAGCGAGCAGTACTTC
V: TRBV7-2; J: TRBJ2-5; D: TRBD1; size: .; CDR3: CASSRDRGWGETQYF; DNA: TGTGCCAGCAGCCGCGACAGGGGATGGGGAGAGACCCAGTACTTC
V: TRBV12-5; J: TRBJ2-7; D: .; size: few; CDR3: CASGFSGAYEQYF; DNA: TGTGCTAGTGGTTTCTCGGGGGCCTACGAGCAGTACTTC